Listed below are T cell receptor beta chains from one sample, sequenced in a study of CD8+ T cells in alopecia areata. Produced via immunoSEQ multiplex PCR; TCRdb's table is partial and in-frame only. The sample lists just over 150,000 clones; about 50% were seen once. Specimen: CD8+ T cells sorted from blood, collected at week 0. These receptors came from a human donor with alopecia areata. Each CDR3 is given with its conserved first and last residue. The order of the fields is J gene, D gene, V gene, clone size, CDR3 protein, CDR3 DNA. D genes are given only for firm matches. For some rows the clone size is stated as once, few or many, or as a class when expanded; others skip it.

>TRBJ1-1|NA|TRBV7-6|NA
CASRRGMNTEAFF
TGTGCCAGCAGAAGGGGAATGAACACTGAAGCTTTCTTT
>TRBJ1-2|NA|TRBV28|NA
CASSFNQDGYTF
TGTGCCAGCAGTTTTAACCAGGATGGCTACACCTTC
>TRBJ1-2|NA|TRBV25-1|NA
CASEETNYGYTF
TGTGCCAGTGAAGAAACTAACTATGGCTACACCTTC
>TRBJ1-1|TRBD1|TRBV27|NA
CASSLGQKPTEAFF
TGTGCCAGCAGTTTGGGACAGAAACCCACTGAAGCTTTCTTT
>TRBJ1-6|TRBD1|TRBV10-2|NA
CASSEGQGSSPLHF
TGCGCCAGCAGTGAGGGACAGGGGAGCTCACCCCTCCACTTT
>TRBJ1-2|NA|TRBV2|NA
CASSEVLYGYTF
TGTGCCAGCAGTGAAGTCTTGTATGGCTACACCTTC
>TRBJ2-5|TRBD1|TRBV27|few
CASRDTGTGFTETQYF
TGTGCCAGCAGAGACACTGGGACAGGGTTCACTGAGACCCAGTACTTC
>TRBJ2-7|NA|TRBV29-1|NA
CSVRDGYEQYF
TGCAGCGTCAGGGACGGCTACGAGCAGTACTTC
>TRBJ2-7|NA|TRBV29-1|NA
CSVSDLNSYEQYF
TGCAGCGTCTCGGACCTGAATTCCTACGAGCAGTACTTC
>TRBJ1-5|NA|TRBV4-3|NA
CASSQDLLQPQHF
TGCGCCAGCAGCCAAGATCTATTACAGCCCCAGCATTTT
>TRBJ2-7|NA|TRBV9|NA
CASSPRGGETYEQYF
TGTGCCAGCAGCCCGAGGGGGGGCGAGACCTACGAGCAGTACTTC
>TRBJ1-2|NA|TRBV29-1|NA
CSVGVDRAGGYTF
TGCAGCGTTGGGGTGGACCGAGCGGGAGGCTACACCTTC
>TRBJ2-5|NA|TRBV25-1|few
CASSPSTVQETQYF
TGTGCCAGCAGTCCCTCGACAGTCCAAGAGACCCAGTACTTC
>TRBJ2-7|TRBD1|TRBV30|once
CAWSVDRGDEQYF
TGTGCCTGGAGTGTAGACAGGGGGGACGAGCAGTACTTC
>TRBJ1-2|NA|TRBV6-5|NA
CASSQEGPDDGYTF
TGTGCCAGCAGTCAAGAAGGACCCGACGATGGCTACACCTTC